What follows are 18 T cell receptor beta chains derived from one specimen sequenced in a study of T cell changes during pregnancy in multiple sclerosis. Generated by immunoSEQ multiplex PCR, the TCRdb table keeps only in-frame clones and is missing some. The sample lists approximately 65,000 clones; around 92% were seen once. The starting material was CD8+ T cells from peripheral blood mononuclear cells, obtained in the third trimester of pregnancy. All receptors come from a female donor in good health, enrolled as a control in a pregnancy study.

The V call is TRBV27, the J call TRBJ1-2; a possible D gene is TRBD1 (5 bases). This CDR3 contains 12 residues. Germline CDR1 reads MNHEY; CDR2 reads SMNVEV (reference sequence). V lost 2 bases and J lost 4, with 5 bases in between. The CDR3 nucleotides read TGTGCCAGCAGTTTACAGGGCTATGGCTACACCTTC. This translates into CASSLQGYGYTF.

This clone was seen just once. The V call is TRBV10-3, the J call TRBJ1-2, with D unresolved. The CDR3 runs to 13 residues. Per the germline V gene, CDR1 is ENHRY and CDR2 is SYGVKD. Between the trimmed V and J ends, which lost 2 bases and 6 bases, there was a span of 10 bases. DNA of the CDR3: TGTGCCATCAGTGAGCCCGGGTTAGATGGCTACACCTTC. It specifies CAISEPGLDGYTF.

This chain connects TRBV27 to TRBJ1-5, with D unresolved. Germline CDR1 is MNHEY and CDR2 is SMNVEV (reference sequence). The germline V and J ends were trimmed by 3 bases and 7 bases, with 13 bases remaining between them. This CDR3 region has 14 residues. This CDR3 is CASSLSQSSQPQHF. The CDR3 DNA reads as TGTGCCAGCAGTTTGTCCCAATCAAGCCAGCCCCAGCATTTT.

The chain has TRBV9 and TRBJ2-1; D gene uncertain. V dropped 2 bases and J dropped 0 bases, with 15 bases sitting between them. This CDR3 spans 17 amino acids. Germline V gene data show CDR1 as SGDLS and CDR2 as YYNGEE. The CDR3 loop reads CASSVTRPPSSYNEQFF. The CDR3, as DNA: TGTGCCAGCAGCGTCACGCGGCCGCCCAGCTCCTACAATGAGCAGTTCTTC.

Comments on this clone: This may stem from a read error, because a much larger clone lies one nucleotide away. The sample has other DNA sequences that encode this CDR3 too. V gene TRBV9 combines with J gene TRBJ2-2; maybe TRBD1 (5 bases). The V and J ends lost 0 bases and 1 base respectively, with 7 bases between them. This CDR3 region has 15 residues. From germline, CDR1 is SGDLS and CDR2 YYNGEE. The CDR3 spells CASSVAGQNTGELFF. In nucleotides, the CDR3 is TGTGCCAGCAGCGTAGCAGGGCAGAACACCGGGGAGCTGTTTTTT.

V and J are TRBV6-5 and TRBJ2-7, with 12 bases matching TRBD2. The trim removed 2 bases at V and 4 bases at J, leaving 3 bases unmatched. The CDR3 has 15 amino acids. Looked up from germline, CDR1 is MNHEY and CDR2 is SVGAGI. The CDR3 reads CASSYRGLAGYEQYF. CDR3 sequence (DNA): TGTGCCAGCAGTTACCGTGGACTAGCGGGGTACGAGCAGTACTTC.

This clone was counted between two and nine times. CDR3 residues: CAWWGQGLEAFF. The CDR3, as DNA: TGTGCCTGGTGGGGACAGGGGTTGGAAGCTTTCTTT. This chain connects TRBV30 to TRBJ1-1; 10 nucleotides agree with TRBD1. With 5 bases clipped from V and 8 bases from J, the junction kept 5 bases outside the gene matches. The CDR3 is 12 amino acids. Germline V gene data show CDR1 as GTSNPN and CDR2 as SVGIG (reference sequence).

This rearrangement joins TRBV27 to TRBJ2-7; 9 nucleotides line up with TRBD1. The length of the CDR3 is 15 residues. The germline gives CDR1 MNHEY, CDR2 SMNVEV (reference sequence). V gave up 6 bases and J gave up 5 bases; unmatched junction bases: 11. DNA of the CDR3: TGTGCCAGCAGCCTCCCGGGACAGGGTAGGAACGAGCAGTACTTC. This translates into CASSLPGQGRNEQYF.

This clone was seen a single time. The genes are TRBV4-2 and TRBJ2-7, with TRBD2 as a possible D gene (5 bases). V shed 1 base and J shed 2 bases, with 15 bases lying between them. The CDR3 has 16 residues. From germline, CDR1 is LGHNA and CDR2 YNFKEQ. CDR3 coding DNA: TGTGCCAGCAGCCAAGTTTTCTCGGGGTCCACCTACGAGCAGTACTTC. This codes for CASSQVFSGSTYEQYF.

The CDR3 loop reads CASSSGGGSLTNQPQHF. Written as DNA, the CDR3 is TGTGCCAGCAGCTCCGGCGGGGGCAGCCTTACAAATCAGCCCCAGCATTTT. The V and J genes are TRBV5-6 and TRBJ1-5; a weak D match, TRBD1 (6 bases). Germline values: CDR1 SGHDT, CDR2 YYEEEE. The CDR3 sequence is 17 residues long. The V end lost 3 bases, the J end lost 4 bases, and 20 bases lay between the germline ends.

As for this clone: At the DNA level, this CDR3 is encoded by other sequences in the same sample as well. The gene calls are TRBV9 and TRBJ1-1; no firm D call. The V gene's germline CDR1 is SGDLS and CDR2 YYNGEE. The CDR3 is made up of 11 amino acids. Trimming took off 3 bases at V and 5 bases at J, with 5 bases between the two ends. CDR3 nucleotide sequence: TGTGCCAGCAGCGCCGGTACTGAAGCTTTCTTT. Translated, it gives CASSAGTEAFF.

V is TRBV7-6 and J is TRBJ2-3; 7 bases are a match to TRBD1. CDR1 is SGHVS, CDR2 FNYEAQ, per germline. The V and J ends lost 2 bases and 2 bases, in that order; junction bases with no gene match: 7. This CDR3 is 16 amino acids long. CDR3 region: CASSLSDGTATDTQYF. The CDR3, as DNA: TGTGCCAGCAGCTTATCGGATGGGACAGCCACAGATACGCAGTATTTT.

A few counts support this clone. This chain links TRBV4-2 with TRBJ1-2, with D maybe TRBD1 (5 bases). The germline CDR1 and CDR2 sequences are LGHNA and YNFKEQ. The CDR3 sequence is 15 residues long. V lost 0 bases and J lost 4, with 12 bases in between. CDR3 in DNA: TGTGCCAGCAGCCAAGATCAGGGACTTCTCTATGGCTACACCTTC. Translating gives CASSQDQGLLYGYTF.

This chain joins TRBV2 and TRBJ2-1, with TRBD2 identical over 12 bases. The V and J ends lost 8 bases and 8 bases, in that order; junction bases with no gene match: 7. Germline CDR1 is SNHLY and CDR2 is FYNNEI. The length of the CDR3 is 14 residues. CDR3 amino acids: CASRLAGGVYEQFF. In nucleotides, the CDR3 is TGTGCCAGCCGGCTAGCGGGGGGGGTCTATGAGCAGTTCTTC.

The CDR3 reads CASSPRRDLYNEQFF. In nucleotides, the CDR3 is TGTGCCAGCAGTCCCCGAAGAGATCTCTACAATGAGCAGTTCTTC. This sequence joins TRBV6-1 and TRBJ2-1, with unresolved D. V lost 5 bases, J lost 3 bases, and 14 bases lay in between. The length of the CDR3 is 15 residues. From germline, CDR1 is MNHNS and CDR2 SASEGT.

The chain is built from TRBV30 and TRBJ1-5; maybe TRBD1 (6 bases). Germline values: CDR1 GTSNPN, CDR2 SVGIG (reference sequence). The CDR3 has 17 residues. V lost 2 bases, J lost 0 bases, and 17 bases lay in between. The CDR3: CAWSNPGQSYSNQPQHF. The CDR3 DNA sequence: TGTGCCTGGAGTAATCCCGGACAGTCTTATAGCAATCAGCCCCAGCATTTT.

In DNA form, the CDR3 reads TGTGCTAGTGGTTTGGTCGGGAGCGGATTTAATGAAAAACTGTTTTTT. Its protein product is CASGLVGSGFNEKLFF. The chain carries TRBV12-5 and TRBJ1-4; D not resolved. Trimming stripped 0 bases from V and 4 bases from J, with 12 bases between. Germline V lookup: CDR1 LGHNT, CDR2 FRNRAP. CDR3 length: 16 amino acids.

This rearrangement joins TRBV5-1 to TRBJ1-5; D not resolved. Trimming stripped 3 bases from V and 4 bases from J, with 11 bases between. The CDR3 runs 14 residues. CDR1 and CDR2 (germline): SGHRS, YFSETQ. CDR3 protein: CASSSDGGNQPQHF. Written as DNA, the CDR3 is TGCGCCAGCAGCTCGGACGGAGGGAATCAGCCCCAGCATTTT.